This T cell receptor beta chain originates from a study of CD8 T cells in Susac syndrome. Study details: When blood was drawn, the patients with Susac syndrome were therapy-naive, on corticosteroids, or on intravenous immunoglobulin alone.

V was shortened by 2 bases and J by 2 bases, with 12 bases between the two germline ends. Germline lookup yields CDR1 KGHSH and CDR2 LQKENI. The CDR3 loop spans 15 amino acids. Random hexamers were used to reverse transcribe the RNA input (about 0.45 to 1 ug). Across 54 Vbeta and 13 Jbeta, TCR beta CDR3 was amplified with immunoSEQ multiplex PCR. TCRdb re-called the immunoSEQ multiplex PCR reads through MiXCR, storing one row per CDR3 protein. The sample contains hundreds of thousands of distinct CDR3 sequences, 90% to 97% of which appear only once. This clonotype was seen once. Susac syndrome patients met recently defined diagnostic criteria for definite or probable disease.

This TCR derives from a human donor with Susac syndrome. The rearrangement uses TRBV18 and TRBJ2-5; tentatively, D is TRBD1 (6 bases). Sequenced sample: CD4+ T cells from PBMCs. The CDR3 DNA reads TGTGCCAGCTCACCATTACGAGGGGGTCAAGAGACCCAGTACTTC. Its translation: CASSPLRGGQETQYF.